In its sample, the clone carrying this TCR beta chain was seen a few times. The antigen remains unidentified. TCRdb's copy holds only in-frame clones and misses some; the assay was immunoSEQ multiplex PCR. Of roughly 170,000 clones listed, just over 85% are singletons. This specimen belongs to a study of T cell responses to AZD1222 COVID-19 vaccine. Study-level findings and limits: Repertoires in all cases were sampled only once the peak T cell response had passed.

Germline V CDR1 and CDR2: LNHDA, SQIVND (reference sequence). The V and J ends lost 5 bases and 4 bases, in that order; junction bases with no gene match: 10. The CDR3 has 16 residues. The receptor was derived from an adult in good health. The chain has TRBV19 and TRBJ2-1; 8 bases fit TRBD1. The specimen was peripheral blood, collected on day 0 of AZD1222 vaccination. The CDR3 DNA is TGTGCCAGTAGTGCCGACGGGACAGGTGAATACAATGAGCAGTTCTTC. Its translation: CASSADGTGEYNEQFF.